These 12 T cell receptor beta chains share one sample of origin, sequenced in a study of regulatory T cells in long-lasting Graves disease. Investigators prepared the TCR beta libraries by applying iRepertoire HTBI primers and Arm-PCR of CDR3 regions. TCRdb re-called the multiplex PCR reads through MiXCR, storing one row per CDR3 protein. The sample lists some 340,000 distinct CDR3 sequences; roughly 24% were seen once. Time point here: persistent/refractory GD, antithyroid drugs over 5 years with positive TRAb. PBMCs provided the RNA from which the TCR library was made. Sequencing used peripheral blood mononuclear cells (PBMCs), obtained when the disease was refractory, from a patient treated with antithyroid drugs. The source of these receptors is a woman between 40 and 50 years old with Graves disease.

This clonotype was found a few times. The CDR3 nucleotides are TGCAGCGTTGAAACGGGACAGGGAGAGACCCAGTACTTC. Translation gives CSVETGQGETQYF. This rearrangement joins TRBV29-1 to TRBJ2-5; 9 positions match TRBD1. V lost 2 bases, J lost 4 bases, and 2 bases stayed unmatched. From germline, CDR1 is SQVTM and CDR2 ANQGSEA. The CDR3 is made up of 13 amino acids.

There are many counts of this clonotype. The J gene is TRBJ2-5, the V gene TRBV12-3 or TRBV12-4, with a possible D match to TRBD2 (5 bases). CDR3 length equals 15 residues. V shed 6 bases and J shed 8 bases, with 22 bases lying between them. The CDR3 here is CASSQSETIGSTQYF. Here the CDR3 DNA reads TGTGCCAGCAGCCAATCGGAGACTATTGGGTCAACCCAGTACTTC.

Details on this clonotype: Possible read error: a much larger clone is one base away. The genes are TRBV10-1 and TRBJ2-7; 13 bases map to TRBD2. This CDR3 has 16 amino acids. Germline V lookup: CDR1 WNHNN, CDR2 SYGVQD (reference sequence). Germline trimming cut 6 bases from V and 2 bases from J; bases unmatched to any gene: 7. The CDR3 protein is CASRPNGLAGAYEQYF. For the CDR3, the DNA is TGCGCCAGCAGACCAAATGGACTAGCGGGAGCCTACGAGCAGTACTTC.

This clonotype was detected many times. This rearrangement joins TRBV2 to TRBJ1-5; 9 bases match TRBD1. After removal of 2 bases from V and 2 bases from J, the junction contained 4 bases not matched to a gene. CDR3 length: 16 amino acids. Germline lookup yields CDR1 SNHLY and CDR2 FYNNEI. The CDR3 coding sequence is TGTGCCAGCAGTGAAAGGGACAGGGTGGGCAATCAGCCCCAGCATTTT. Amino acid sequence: CASSERDRVGNQPQHF.

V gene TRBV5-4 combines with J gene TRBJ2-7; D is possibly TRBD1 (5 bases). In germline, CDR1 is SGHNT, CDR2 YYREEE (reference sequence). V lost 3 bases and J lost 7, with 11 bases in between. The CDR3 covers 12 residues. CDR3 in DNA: TGTGCCAGCAGCTCTTACCAGGGAGAGCAGTACTTC. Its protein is CASSSYQGEQYF.

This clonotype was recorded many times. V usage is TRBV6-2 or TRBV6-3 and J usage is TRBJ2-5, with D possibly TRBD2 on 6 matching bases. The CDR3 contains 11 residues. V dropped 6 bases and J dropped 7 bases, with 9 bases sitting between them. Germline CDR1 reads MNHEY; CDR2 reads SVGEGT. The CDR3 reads CASSTGGTQYF. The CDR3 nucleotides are TGTGCCAGCAGCACCGGGGGGACCCAGTACTTC.

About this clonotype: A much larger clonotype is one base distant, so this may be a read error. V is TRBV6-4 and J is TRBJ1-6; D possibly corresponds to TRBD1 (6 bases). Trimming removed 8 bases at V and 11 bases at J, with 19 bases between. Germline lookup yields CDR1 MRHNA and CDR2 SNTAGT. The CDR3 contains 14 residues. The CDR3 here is CASPRGGRDPPLHF. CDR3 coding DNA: TGTGCCAGCCCACGCGGGGGCCGGGATCCACCCCTCCACTTT.

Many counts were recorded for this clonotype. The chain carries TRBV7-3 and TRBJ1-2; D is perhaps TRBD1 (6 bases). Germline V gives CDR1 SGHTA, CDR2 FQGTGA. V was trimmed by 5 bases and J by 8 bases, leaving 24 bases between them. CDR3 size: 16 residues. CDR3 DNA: TGTGCCAGCAGCCCGCTTGGGAGGACAGACAAGAAAGGCTACACCTTC. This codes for CASSPLGRTDKKGYTF.

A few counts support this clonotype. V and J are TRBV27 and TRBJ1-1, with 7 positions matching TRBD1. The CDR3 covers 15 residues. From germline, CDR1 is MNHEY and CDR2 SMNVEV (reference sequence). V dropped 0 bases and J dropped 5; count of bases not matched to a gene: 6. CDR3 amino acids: CASSLSSLQGTEAFF. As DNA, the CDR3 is TGTGCCAGCAGTTTATCGTCTTTACAGGGGACTGAAGCTTTCTTT.

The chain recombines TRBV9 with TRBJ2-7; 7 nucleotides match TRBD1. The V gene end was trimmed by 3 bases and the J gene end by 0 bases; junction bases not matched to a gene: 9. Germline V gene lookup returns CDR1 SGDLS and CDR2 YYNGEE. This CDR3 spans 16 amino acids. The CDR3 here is CASSDAGDSHSYEQYF. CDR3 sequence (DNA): TGTGCCAGCAGCGATGCCGGGGACAGCCACTCCTACGAGCAGTACTTC.

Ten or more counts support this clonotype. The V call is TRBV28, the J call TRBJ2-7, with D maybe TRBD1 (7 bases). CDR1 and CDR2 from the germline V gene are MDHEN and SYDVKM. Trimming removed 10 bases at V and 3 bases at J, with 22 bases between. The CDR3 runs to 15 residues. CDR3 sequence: CATLPEGQPDYEQYF. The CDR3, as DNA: TGTGCCACTCTTCCGGAGGGACAGCCAGACTACGAGCAGTACTTC. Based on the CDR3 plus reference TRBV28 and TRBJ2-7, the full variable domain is DVKVTQSSRYLVKRTGEKVFLECVQDMDHENMFWYRQDPGLGLRLIYFSYDVKMKEKGDIPEGYSVSREKKERFSLILESASTNQTSMYLCATLPEGQPDYEQYFGPGTRLTVT.

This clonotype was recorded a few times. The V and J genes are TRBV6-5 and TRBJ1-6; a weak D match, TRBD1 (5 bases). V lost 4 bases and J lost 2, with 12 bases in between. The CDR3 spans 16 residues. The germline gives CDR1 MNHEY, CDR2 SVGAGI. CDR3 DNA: TGTGCCAGCAGTTCGCGGAGGGGAGCCTATAATTCACCCCTCCACTTT. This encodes CASSSRRGAYNSPLHF.